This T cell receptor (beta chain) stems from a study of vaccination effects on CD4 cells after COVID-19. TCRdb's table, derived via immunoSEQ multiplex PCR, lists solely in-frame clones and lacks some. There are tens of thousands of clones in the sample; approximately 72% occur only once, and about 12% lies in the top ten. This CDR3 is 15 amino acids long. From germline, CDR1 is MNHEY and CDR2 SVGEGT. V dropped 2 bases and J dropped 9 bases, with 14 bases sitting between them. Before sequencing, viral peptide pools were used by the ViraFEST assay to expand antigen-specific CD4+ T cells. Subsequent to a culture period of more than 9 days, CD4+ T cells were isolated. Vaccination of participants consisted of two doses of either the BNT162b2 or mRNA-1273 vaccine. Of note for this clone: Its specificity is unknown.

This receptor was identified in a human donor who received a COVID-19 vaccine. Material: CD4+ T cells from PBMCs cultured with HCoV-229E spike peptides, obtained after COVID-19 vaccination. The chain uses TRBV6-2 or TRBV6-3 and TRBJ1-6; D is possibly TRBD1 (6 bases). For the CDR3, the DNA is TGTGCCAGCAGTTACGTCACACGAGGGGGTTCACCCCTCCACTTT. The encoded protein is CASSYVTRGGSPLHF.